This T cell receptor beta chain was obtained from a study of T cell repertoires in cytomegalovirus infection. For the study at large: Through public TCR beta signatures, both CMV infection and matching HLA type were indicated.

One entry per CDR3 protein, called by TCRdb with MiXCR from the reads. The sample comprises approximately 150,000 distinct CDR3 sequences, under 8.5% of which are singletons, and roughly 17% rests with the top ten. Study-wide results and limits: The ex vivo response showed dominance by HLA-C-restricted CMV-specific TCR beta clonotypes. The cumulative frequency of public TCR beta families distinguished individuals who carried CMV together with the relevant HLA.

Germline CDR1 SQVTM, CDR2 ANQGSEA. V was clipped by 5 bases and J by 5 bases, with 16 bases between them. CDR3 length equals 13 residues. Details on this clonotype: Its antigen is unknown.

This chain connects TRBV29-1 to TRBJ2-7; tentative D call: TRBD1 (6 bases). The receptor was derived from a human donor in good health (CMV status not recorded). Some clones in this sample may be carry-over from other donors' samples. Material: PBMCs. In DNA form, the CDR3 reads TGCAGCGTTTACGACAGGCCGAGCCACGAGCAGTACTTC. Translating gives CSVYDRPSHEQYF.